The 12 T cell receptor beta chains below all came from one sample that was sequenced in a study of beta chain features in type 1 diabetes. Their antigen targets remain unknown. Expressed TCRB transcripts were sequenced because the entire RNA isolate underwent reverse transcription. Sequencing was performed with immunoSEQ multiplex PCR; in TCRdb, only in-frame clones are kept and a portion is missing. The sample lists some 360,000 clones, 9.5% to 10% occurring once. General study findings and limits: Across all four CD4+ subsets, people with type 1 diabetes showed modestly shorter TCRB CDR3s.

Specimen: central memory CD4+ T cells from blood. The receptors derive from a man aged 25 to 40 with type 1 diabetes.

The table lists this clone with a few counts. The chain has TRBV5-4 and TRBJ1-3; D gene uncertain. Germline lookup yields CDR1 SGHNT and CDR2 YYREEE (reference sequence). The CDR3 runs 13 residues. The germline V and J ends were trimmed by 4 bases and 4 bases, with 9 bases remaining between them. The CDR3 loop reads CASSSFRGNTIYF. The CDR3 bases are TGTGCCAGCAGCAGCTTCAGGGGAAACACCATATATTTT.

This rearrangement joins TRBV11-2 to TRBJ2-3, with D perhaps given as TRBD1 or TRBD2 (6 bases each). CDR3 length: 14 amino acids. V lost 5 bases, J lost 5 bases, and 14 bases lay in between. CDR1 and CDR2 (germline): SGHAT, FQNNGV. CDR3 protein: CASSGGGEGDTQYF. The CDR3, as DNA: TGTGCCAGCAGCGGGGGCGGGGAAGGAGATACGCAGTATTTT.

This clone was observed a single time. The chain is built from TRBV2 and TRBJ2-5; either TRBD1 or TRBD2 may supply D (5 bases each). Trimming removed 5 bases from V and 5 bases from J, with 12 bases in between. The CDR3 spans 13 residues. Germline V CDR1 and CDR2: SNHLY, FYNNEI. CDR3 amino acids: CASSPGTRETQYF. The DNA of the CDR3 is TGTGCCAGCAGTCCCGGGACGAGGGAGACCCAGTACTTC.

CDR3 DNA sequence: TGTGCCAGTAGTAAGGGACAGGGGAACACCGGGGAGCTGTTTTTT. It encodes CASSKGQGNTGELFF. The chain carries TRBV19 and TRBJ2-2; 9 bases match TRBD1. V lost 4 bases and J lost 1; bases outside the gene matches: 1. This CDR3 spans 15 amino acids. The germline gives CDR1 LNHDA, CDR2 SQIVND (reference sequence). The whole variable domain, filled in from reference TRBV19 and TRBJ2-2, reads DGGITQSPKYLFRKEGQNVTLSCEQNLNHDAMYWYRQDPGQGLRLIYYSQIVNDFQKGDIAEGYSVSREKKESFPLTVTSAQKNPTAFYLCASSKGQGNTGELFFGEGSRLTVL.

This clone was observed a few times. The chain recombines TRBV6-5 with TRBJ2-5; 9 nucleotides line up with TRBD2. The CDR3 loop spans 12 amino acids. Germline CDR1 MNHEY, CDR2 SVGAGI. V dropped 10 bases and J dropped 5; count of bases not matched to a gene: 5. The CDR3 here is CAIGTSTETQYF. The CDR3 bases are TGTGCCATCGGGACTAGCACGGAGACCCAGTACTTC.

V is TRBV9 and J is TRBJ2-3; 8 positions match TRBD2. From germline, CDR1 is SGDLS and CDR2 YYNGEE. The CDR3 is 13 residues long. Trimming cost V 7 bases and J 5 bases; bases outside gene matches: 6. The CDR3 DNA is TGTGCCAGCTGCGGGGGGCCGGGAGATACGCAGTATTTT. Protein sequence: CASCGGPGDTQYF.

The CDR3 reads CASSWASGRALDTQYF. The CDR3 nucleotides are TGTGCCAGCAGCTGGGCTAGCGGGAGGGCCTTGGATACGCAGTATTTT. The rearrangement uses TRBV5-4 and TRBJ2-3; 12 bases agree with TRBD2. The V and J ends lost 3 bases and 6 bases, in that order; junction bases with no gene match: 8. The CDR3 has 16 residues. Per germline, CDR1 SGHNT and CDR2 YYREEE (reference sequence).

This clone was seen many times. This rearrangement joins TRBV6-5 to TRBJ2-5; no reliable D call. Trimming pared 6 bases from V and 4 bases from J, leaving 18 bases between. The CDR3 sequence is 15 residues long. Germline-derived CDR1 and CDR2 are MNHEY and SVGAGI. Here the CDR3 reads CASRLLGPTRETQYF. The DNA of the CDR3 is TGTGCCAGCAGACTTCTCGGACCAACCCGAGAGACCCAGTACTTC.

This clone was counted only a few times. The V call is TRBV18, the J call TRBJ1-1; 9 nucleotides match TRBD1. Germline CDR1 KGHSH, CDR2 LQKENI. V lost 3 bases, J lost 10 bases, and 15 bases stayed unmatched. The CDR3 has 16 residues. The CDR3 sequence is CASSPSTGQGTLRAFF. The CDR3 nucleotides are TGTGCCAGCTCACCTTCCACGGGACAGGGAACGCTGAGAGCTTTCTTT.

The sample holds a few counts of this clone. At one boundary the junction diverges from the germline segment, which might be a read error. The V gene is TRBV6-1, the J gene TRBJ2-7; D remains unclear. This CDR3 is 15 amino acids long. CDR1 is MNHNS and CDR2 is SASEGT in the germline V gene. The CDR3 DNA reads as TGTGCCAGCAGGGAAGGCCCGCCTCGAACCTACGAGCAGTACTTC. Translating it yields CASREGPPRTYEQYF.

In its sample, this clone was seen many times. The V call is TRBV7-8, the J call TRBJ1-1; D is undetermined. CDR3 size: 17 residues. The V gene lost 1 base and the J gene lost 4 bases, with 19 bases spanning the gap. CDR1 is SGHVS and CDR2 is FQNEAQ in the germline V gene. CDR3 in DNA: TGTGCCAGCAGCTTAGTGGGTAGGGTTACACTGAGCACTGAAGCTTTCTTT. Translating it yields CASSLVGRVTLSTEAFF.

This clone has more than one count but fewer than ten. This chain joins TRBV18 and TRBJ1-2; 9 bases are shared with TRBD1. The germline V gene has CDR1 KGHSH and CDR2 LQKENI. The junction had 5 bases not matched to a gene; V was cut back by 5 bases and J by 10 bases. The CDR3 extends over 12 amino acids. CDR3 DNA sequence: TGTGCCAGCTCATGGGACAGGGATTTCTACACCTTC. This gives the protein CASSWDRDFYTF.